Sequencing of this T cell receptor beta chain was carried out in a study of T cell repertoires in cytomegalovirus infection. TCRdb used MiXCR to reprocess the reads, holding one entry per CDR3 protein. The sample yields hundreds of thousands of distinct CDR3 sequences, around 35% seen once. For this clonotype: What it recognizes is unknown.

The CDR3 loop spans 14 amino acids. Trimming took 8 bases from V and 0 from J; bases not matched to a gene: 2. CDR1 SNHLY and CDR2 FYNNEI come from the germline V gene. The receptor was derived from a human donor in good health (CMV status not recorded). Some clones in this sample may be carry-over from other donors' samples. This sequence joins TRBV2 and TRBJ2-7; 12 nucleotides match TRBD2. Sequencing used cultured PBMCs, obtained from culture after CMV antigen stimulation. This CDR3 reads CASQTSGSSYEQYF. CDR3 bases: TGTGCCAGCCAGACTAGCGGGAGCTCCTACGAGCAGTACTTC.